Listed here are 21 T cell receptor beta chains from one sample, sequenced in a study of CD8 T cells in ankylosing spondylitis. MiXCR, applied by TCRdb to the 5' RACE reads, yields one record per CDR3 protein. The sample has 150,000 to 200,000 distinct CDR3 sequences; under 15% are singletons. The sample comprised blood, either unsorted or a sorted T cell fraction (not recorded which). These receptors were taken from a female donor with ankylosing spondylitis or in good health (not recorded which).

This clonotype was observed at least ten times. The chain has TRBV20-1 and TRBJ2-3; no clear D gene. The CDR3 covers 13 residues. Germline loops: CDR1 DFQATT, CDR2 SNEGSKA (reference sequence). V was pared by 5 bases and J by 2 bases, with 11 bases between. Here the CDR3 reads CSACTLDTDTQYF. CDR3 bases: TGCAGTGCTTGTACCCTAGACACAGATACGCAGTATTTT.

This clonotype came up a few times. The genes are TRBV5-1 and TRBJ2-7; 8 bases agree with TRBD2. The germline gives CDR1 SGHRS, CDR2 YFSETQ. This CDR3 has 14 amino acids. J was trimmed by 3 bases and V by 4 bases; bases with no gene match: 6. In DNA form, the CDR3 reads TGCGCCAGCAGCCCGACTAGCGCGTTCTACGAGCAGTACTTC. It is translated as CASSPTSAFYEQYF.

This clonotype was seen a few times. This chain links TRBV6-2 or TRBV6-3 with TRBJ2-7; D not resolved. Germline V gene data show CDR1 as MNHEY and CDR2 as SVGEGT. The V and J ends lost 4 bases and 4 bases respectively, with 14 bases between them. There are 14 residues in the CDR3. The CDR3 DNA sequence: TGTGCCAGCAGTTTCGCTGGGGTTCGTTACGAGCAGTACTTC. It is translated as CASSFAGVRYEQYF.

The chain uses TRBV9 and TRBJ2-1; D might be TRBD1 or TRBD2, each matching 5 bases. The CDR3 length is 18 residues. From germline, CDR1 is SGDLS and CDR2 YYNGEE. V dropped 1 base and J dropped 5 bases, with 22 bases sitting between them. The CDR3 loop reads CASSVRGAQPTGHNEQFF. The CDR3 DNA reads TGTGCCAGCAGCGTAAGAGGGGCCCAGCCCACGGGGCACAATGAGCAGTTCTTC.

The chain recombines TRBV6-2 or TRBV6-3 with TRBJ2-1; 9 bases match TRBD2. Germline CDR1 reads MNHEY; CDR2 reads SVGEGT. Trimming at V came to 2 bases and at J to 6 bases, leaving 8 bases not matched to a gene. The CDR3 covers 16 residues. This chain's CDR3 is CASSYRGGRGFNEQFF. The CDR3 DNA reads TGTGCCAGCAGTTACCGGGGCGGGAGGGGCTTCAATGAGCAGTTCTTC.

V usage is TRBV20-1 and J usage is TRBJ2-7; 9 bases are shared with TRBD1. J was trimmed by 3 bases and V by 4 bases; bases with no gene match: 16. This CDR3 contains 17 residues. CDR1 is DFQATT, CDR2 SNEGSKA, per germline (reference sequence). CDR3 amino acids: CSATRLRPGQGNYEQYF. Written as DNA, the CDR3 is TGCAGTGCTACACGCCTCCGACCGGGACAGGGCAACTACGAGCAGTACTTC.

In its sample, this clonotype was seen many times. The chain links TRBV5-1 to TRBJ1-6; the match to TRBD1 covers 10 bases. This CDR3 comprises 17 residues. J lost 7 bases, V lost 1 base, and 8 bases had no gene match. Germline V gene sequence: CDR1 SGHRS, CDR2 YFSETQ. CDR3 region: CASSLPGTGAYNSPLHF. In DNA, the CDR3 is TGCGCCAGCAGCTTGCCTGGGACAGGGGCGTACAATTCACCCCTCCACTTT. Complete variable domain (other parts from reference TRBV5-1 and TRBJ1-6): KAGVTQTPRYLIKTRGQQVTLSCSPISGHRSVSWYQQTPGQGLQFLFEYFSETQRNKGNFPGRFSGRQFSNSRSEMNVSTLELGDSALYLCASSLPGTGAYNSPLHFGNGTRLTVT.

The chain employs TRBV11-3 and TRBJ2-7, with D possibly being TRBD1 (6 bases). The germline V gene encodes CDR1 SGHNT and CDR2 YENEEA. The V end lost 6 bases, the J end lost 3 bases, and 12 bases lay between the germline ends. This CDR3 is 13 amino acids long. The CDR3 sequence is CASRDRLRYEQYF. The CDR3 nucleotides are TGTGCCAGCAGGGACAGATTGCGCTACGAGCAGTACTTC.

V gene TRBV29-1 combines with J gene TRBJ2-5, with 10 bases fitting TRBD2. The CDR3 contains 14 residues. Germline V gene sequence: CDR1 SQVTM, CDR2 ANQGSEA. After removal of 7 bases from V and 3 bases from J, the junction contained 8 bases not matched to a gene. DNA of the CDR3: TGCAGCGGCGCCGGGACTAGCGCTGAAGAGACCCAGTACTTC. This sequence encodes CSGAGTSAEETQYF. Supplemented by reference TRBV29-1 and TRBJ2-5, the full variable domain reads SAVISQKPSRDICQRGTSLTIQCQVDSQVTMMFWYRQQPGQSLTLIATANQGSEATYESGFVIDKFPISRPNLTFSTLTVSNMSPEDSSIYLCSGAGTSAEETQYFGPGTRLLVL.

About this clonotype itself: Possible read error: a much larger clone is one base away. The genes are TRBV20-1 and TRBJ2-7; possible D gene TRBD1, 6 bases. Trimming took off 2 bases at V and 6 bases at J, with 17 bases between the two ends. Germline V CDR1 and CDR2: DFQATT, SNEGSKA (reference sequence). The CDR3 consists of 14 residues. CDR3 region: CSARSRDTHSEQYF. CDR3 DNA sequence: TGCAGTGCTAGATCCCGGGACACCCACTCCGAGCAGTACTTC.

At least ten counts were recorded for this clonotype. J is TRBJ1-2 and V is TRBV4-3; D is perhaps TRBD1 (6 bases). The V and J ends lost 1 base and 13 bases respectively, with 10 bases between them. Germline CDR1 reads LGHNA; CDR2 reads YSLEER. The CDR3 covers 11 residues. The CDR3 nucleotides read TGCGCCAGCAGCCAAGGGGGGCCTCGCACCTTC. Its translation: CASSQGGPRTF.

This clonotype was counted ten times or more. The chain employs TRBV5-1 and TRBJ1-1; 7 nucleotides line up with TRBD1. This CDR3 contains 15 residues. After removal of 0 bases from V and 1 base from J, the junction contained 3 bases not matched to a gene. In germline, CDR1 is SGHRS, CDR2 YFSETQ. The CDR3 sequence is CASSLGAGGNTEAFF. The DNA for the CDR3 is TGCGCCAGCAGCTTGGGGGCAGGGGGGAACACTGAAGCTTTCTTT.

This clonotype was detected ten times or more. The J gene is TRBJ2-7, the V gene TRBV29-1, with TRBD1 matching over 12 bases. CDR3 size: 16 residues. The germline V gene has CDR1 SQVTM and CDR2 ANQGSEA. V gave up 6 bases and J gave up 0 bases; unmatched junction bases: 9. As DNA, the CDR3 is TGCAGCGTGGATGGGACAGGGGGCCCGAACTCCTACGAGCAGTACTTC. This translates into CSVDGTGGPNSYEQYF.

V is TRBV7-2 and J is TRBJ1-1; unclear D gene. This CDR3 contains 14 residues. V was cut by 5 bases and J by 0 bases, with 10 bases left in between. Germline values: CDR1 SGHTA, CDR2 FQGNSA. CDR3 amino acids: CASSATNLNTEAFF. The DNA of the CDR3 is TGTGCCAGCAGCGCCACCAATCTGAACACTGAAGCTTTCTTT.

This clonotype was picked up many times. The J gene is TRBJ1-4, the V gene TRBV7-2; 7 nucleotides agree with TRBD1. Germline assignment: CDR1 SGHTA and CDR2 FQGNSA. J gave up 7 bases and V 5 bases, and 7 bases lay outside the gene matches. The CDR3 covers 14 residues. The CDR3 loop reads CASSLRQGSEKLFF. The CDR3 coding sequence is TGTGCCAGCAGCCTTAGACAGGGAAGTGAAAAACTGTTTTTT.

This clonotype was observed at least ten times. CDR3 in amino acids: CSAGTANQPQHF. As DNA, the CDR3 is TGCAGTGCCGGGACAGCTAATCAGCCCCAGCATTTT. This sequence joins TRBV20-1 and TRBJ1-5; 7 nucleotides align to TRBD1. V gave up 6 bases and J gave up 4 bases; unmatched junction bases: 3. The CDR3 contains 12 residues. Germline CDR1 and CDR2: DFQATT and SNEGSKA (reference sequence).

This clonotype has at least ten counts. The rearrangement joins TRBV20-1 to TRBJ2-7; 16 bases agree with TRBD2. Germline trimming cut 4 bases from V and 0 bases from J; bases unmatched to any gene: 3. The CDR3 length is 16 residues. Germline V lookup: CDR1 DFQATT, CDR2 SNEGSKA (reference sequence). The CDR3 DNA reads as TGCAGTGCTACCGGGACTAGCGGGAGGGCCTCCTACGAGCAGTACTTC. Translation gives CSATGTSGRASYEQYF.

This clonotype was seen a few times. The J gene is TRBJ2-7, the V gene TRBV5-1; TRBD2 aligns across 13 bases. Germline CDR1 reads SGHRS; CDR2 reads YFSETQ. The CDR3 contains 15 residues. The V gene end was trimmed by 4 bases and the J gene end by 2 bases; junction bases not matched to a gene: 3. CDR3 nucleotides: TGCGCCAGCAGCCAGGGACTAGCGGGGCCCTACGAGCAGTACTTC. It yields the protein CASSQGLAGPYEQYF.

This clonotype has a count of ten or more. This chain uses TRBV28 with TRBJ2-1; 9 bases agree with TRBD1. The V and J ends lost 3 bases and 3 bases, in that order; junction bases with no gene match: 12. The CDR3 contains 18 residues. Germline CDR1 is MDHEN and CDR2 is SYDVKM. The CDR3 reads CASSFFTTGTGHYNEQFF. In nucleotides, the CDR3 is TGTGCCAGCAGTTTCTTTACGACCGGGACAGGGCACTACAATGAGCAGTTCTTC.

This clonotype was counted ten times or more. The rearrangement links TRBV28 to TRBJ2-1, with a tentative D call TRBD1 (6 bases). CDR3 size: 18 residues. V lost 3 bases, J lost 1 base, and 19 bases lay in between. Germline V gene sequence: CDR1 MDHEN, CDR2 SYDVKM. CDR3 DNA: TGTGCCAGCAGTTTCTCGCCGATACAGGGTGGGTCCTACAATGAGCAGTTCTTC. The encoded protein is CASSFSPIQGGSYNEQFF. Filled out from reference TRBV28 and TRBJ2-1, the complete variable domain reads DVKVTQSSRYLVKRTGEKVFLECVQDMDHENMFWYRQDPGLGLRLIYFSYDVKMKEKGDIPEGYSVSREKKERFSLILESASTNQTSMYLCASSFSPIQGGSYNEQFFGPGTRLTVL.

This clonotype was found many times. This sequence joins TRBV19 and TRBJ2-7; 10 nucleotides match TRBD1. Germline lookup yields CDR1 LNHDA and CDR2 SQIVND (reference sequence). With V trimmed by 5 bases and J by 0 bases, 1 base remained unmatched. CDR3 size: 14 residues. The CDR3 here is CASSGTGVSYEQYF. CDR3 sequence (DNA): TGTGCCAGTAGTGGGACAGGGGTCTCCTACGAGCAGTACTTC.